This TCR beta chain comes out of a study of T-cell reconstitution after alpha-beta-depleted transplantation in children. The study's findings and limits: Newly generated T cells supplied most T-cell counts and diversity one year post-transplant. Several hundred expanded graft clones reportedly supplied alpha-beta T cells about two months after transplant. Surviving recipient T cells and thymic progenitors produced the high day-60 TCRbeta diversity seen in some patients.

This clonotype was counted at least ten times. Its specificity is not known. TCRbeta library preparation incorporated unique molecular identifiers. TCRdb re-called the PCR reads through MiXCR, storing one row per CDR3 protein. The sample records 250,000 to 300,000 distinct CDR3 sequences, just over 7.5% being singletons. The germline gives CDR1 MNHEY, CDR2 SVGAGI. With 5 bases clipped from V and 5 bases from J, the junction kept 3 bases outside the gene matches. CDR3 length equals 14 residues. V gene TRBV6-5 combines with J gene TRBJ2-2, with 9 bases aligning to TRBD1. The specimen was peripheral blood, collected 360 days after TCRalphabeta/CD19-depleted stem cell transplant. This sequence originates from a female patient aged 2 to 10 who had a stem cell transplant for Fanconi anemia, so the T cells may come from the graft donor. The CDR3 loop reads CASSNRGRTGELFF. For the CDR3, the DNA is TGTGCCAGCAGTAACAGGGGGCGAACCGGGGAGCTGTTTTTT.